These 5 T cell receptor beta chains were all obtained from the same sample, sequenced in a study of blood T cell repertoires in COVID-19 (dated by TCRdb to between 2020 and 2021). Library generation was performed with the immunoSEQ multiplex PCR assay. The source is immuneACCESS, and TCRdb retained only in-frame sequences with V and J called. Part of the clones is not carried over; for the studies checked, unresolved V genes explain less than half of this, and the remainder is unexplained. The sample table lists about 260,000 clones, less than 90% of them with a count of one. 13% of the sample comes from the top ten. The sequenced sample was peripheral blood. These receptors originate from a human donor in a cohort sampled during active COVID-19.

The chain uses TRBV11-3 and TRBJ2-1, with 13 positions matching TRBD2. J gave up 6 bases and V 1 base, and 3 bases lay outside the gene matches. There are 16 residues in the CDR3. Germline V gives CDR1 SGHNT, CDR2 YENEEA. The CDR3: CASSLGTSGRANEQFF. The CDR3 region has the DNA TGTGCCAGCAGCTTAGGCACTAGCGGGAGGGCCAATGAGCAGTTCTTC.

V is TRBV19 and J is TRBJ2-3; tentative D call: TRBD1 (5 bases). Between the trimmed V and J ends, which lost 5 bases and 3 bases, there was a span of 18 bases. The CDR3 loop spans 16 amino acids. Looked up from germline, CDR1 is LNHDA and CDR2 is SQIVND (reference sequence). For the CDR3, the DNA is TGTGCCAGTAGTGACGATAGCAGGGCCGGGACAGATACGCAGTATTTT. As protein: CASSDDSRAGTDTQYF. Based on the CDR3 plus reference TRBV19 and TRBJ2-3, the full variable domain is DGGITQSPKYLFRKEGQNVTLSCEQNLNHDAMYWYRQDPGQGLRLIYYSQIVNDFQKGDIAEGYSVSREKKESFPLTVTSAQKNPTAFYLCASSDDSRAGTDTQYFGPGTRLTVL.

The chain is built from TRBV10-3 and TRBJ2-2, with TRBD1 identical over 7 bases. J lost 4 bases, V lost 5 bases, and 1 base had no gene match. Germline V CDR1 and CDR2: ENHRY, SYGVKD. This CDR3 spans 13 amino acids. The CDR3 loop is CAISRQGTGELFF. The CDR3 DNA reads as TGTGCCATCAGTCGACAGGGCACCGGGGAGCTGTTTTTT.

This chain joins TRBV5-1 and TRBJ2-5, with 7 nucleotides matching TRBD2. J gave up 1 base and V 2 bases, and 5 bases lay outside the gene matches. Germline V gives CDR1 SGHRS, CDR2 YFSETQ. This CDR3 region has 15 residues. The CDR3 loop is CASSFKAGVQETQYF. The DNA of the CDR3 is TGCGCCAGCAGCTTTAAGGCGGGGGTCCAAGAGACCCAGTACTTC.

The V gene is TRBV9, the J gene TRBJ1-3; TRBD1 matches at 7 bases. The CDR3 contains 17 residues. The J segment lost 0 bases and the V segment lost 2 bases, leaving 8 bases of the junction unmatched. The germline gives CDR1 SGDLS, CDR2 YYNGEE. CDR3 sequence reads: CASSVSGQPSSGNTIYF. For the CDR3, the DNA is TGTGCCAGCAGCGTTTCGGGACAGCCAAGCTCTGGAAACACCATATATTTT.